This is a list of T cell receptor beta chains from one sample in a study of vaccination and CD4 T cells after COVID-19. One entry per CDR3 protein results from TCRdb running MiXCR on the PCR reads. This sample yields 11,000 to 15,000 distinct CDR3 sequences, of which 28% are seen a single time; approximately 19% belongs to the top ten. These receptors have no known antigen. Sequencing input: cultured CD4+ T cells from blood. These TCRs come from a human donor with COVID-19. The CDR3 runs from the conserved cysteine through the conserved F or W. The D gene is left open where the match is weak. Not all rows give a size; the values are once, few, many and, for expanded clones, a class.

v_call	clone_size	d_call	j_call	cdr3_nt	cdr3_aa
TRBV30	.	TRBD1	TRBJ2-7	TGTGCCTGGAGTGTAGAGGACAGGGGCTACGAGCAGTACTTC	CAWSVEDRGYEQYF
TRBV2	few	.	TRBJ2-7	TGTGCCAGCAGTGAAGAAGGAGTAGGAGCATACGAGCAGTACTTC	CASSEEGVGAYEQYF
TRBV7-9	.	TRBD2	TRBJ2-1	TGTGCCAGCAGCGTGAACCTAGCGGGGTACTACAATGAGCAGTTCTTC	CASSVNLAGYYNEQFF
TRBV6-1	.	.	TRBJ1-5	TGTGCCAGCAGATTAAAAGTGAGCCTGAGTGGGGGCAATCAGCCCCAGCATTTT	CASRLKVSLSGGNQPQHF
TRBV6-1	few	.	TRBJ1-2	TGTGCCAGCACTGGGCCCCCTAACTATGGCTACACCTTC	CASTGPPNYGYTF
TRBV7-6	.	.	TRBJ2-1	TGTGCCAGCAGCGCCCAACAGGGCATTAGGGGCCGCAATGAGCAGTTCTTC	CASSAQQGIRGRNEQFF
TRBV5-1	.	.	TRBJ1-1	TGCGCCAGCAGCGCCTCCGGGTGGGGAGGCACTGAAGCTTTCTTT	CASSASGWGGTEAFF
TRBV20-1	few	.	TRBJ2-5	TGCAGTGCTAGGACGGCCCAAGAGACCCAGTACTTC	CSARTAQETQYF
TRBV20-1	few	.	TRBJ1-3	TGCAGTGCAAAAGGGACCGTGTCTGGAGACACCATATATTTT	CSAKGTVSGDTIYF
TRBV20-1	few	.	TRBJ1-6	TGCAGTGCTAGGGCTCAGGCCAGGTCCTATAATTCACCCCTCCACTTT	CSARAQARSYNSPLHF
TRBV5-1	medium-sized	.	TRBJ1-3	TGCGCCAGCAGCTCTACAGGGGGAAACACCATATATTTT	CASSSTGGNTIYF
TRBV7-2	.	.	TRBJ2-3	TGTGCCAGCAGCTTAGCGTTCAAGGGTACGCATACGCAGTATTTT	CASSLAFKGTHTQYF
TRBV6-1	.	.	TRBJ1-2	TGTGCCAGCAAAAGGAACAGGGTGGATGGCTACACCTTC	CASKRNRVDGYTF
TRBV7-2	.	.	TRBJ1-6	TGTGCCAGCAGTTCGGGGAGGGTTGATTCACCCCTCCACTTT	CASSSGRVDSPLHF
TRBV7-9	.	TRBD2	TRBJ2-4	TGTGCCAGCAGCTTAGGCGGTTCTAGCGGGGCGATACTAGCCAAAAACATTCAGTACTTC	CASSLGGSSGAILAKNIQYF
TRBV6-1	few	.	TRBJ1-2	TGTGCCAGCAGTGGCGTGCAGGGTTATGGCTACACCTTC	CASSGVQGYGYTF
TRBV6-1	few	.	TRBJ2-3	TGTGCCAGCAGAGATTCTGCGGGGAGCCGCACAGATACGCAGTATTTT	CASRDSAGSRTDTQYF
TRBV7-6	.	.	TRBJ2-2	TGTGCCAGCAGCGTAGGGGTGGGGATCACCGGGGAGCTGTTTTTT	CASSVGVGITGELFF
TRBV27	few	.	TRBJ1-1	TGTGCCAGCAGTCGCAGGGAAATGAACACTGAAGCTTTCTTT	CASSRREMNTEAFF
TRBV20-1	few	.	TRBJ1-6	TGCAGTGCTTCAGCAGCCGGAAGTGGTAATTCACCCCTCCACTTT	CSASAAGSGNSPLHF
TRBV5-6	.	TRBD1	TRBJ2-2	TGTGCCAGCAGCACCGGACAGGCGAACACCGGGGAGCTGTTTTTT	CASSTGQANTGELFF
TRBV27	few	TRBD1	TRBJ2-7	TGTGCCAGCAGTTTGACAGGGCGGTCCCACGAGCAGTACTTC	CASSLTGRSHEQYF
TRBV10-3	few	TRBD1	TRBJ1-4	TGTGCCATCAGTGAGTGGGGACAGGGAATCGAAAAACTGTTTTTT	CAISEWGQGIEKLFF
TRBV7-2	.	.	TRBJ2-7	TGTGCCAGCAGCTTAACCCCCCCGGGGATGGTCTCCGAGCAGTACTTC	CASSLTPPGMVSEQYF
TRBV20-1	few	TRBD2	TRBJ2-1	TGCAGTGTACCGGGGGGAGGGCTTAGCGGGCAGTTCTTC	CSVPGGGLSGQFF
TRBV6-2/TRBV6-3	few	TRBD1	TRBJ2-7	TGTGCCAGCAGGGACCCCGGGACAGGCGAGCAGTACTTC	CASRDPGTGEQYF
TRBV5-8	.	.	TRBJ1-5	TGTGCCAGCAGCGTCAATCAGCCCCAGCATTTT	CASSVNQPQHF
TRBV6-1	.	.	TRBJ1-1	TGTGCCAGCAGTGCCAGGGAGGCGAACACTGAAGCTTTCTTT	CASSAREANTEAFF
TRBV6-1	few	TRBD1	TRBJ1-1	TGTGCCAGCACTAAGGACAGGGGGCGAAGTGAAGCTTTCTTT	CASTKDRGRSEAFF
TRBV6-1	few	.	TRBJ2-3	TGTGCCAGCAGACGAGCGGGCCCCACAGATACGCAGTATTTT	CASRRAGPTDTQYF
TRBV11-1	few	.	TRBJ1-6	TGTGCCAGCAGCTTGAACAGGGCCGATAATTCACCCCTCCACTTT	CASSLNRADNSPLHF
TRBV11-3	.	.	TRBJ1-1	TGTGCCAGCAGCCCAGTGAACACTGAAGCTTTCTTT	CASSPVNTEAFF
TRBV7-9	.	.	TRBJ2-1	TGTGCCAGCAGCTTAGCGGGATCAAATGAGCAGTTCTTC	CASSLAGSNEQFF
TRBV12-5	.	.	TRBJ1-1	TGTGCTAGTCGTCCGCAAAGAACTGAAGCTTTCTTT	CASRPQRTEAFF
TRBV7-6	.	.	TRBJ2-3	TGTGCCAGTTTCAGGTCAGATACGCAGTATTTT	CASFRSDTQYF
TRBV19	.	.	TRBJ1-1	TGTGCCAGTACCACGACGGGCCATGGGGTATCGAACACTGAAGCTTTCTTT	CASTTTGHGVSNTEAFF
TRBV7-2	.	.	TRBJ2-6	TGTGCCAGCAGCACCCTCACAGGGACGCCGTTCGGGGCCAACGTCCTGACTTTC	CASSTLTGTPFGANVLTF
TRBV5-1	few	TRBD1	TRBJ1-1	TGCGCCAGCAGCTTGGAGCCACAGGGGGCAAACACTGAAGCTTTCTTT	CASSLEPQGANTEAFF
TRBV2	.	.	TRBJ2-5	TGTGCCAGCAGTGAAGACCAGGGGGGGGAGACCCAGTACTTC	CASSEDQGGETQYF
TRBV5-1	.	TRBD1	TRBJ2-7	TGCGCCAGCAGCCAGGACAGGCGATCCTACGAGCAGTACTTC	CASSQDRRSYEQYF
TRBV20-1	few	TRBD1	TRBJ1-2	TGCAGTGCTAGAGGGATCCCCGGGACAGGGGATGGCTACACCTTC	CSARGIPGTGDGYTF
TRBV7-2	few	TRBD1	TRBJ1-2	TGTGCCAGCAGCGTCGACAGGGGGCTAATAGGCTACACCTTC	CASSVDRGLIGYTF
TRBV6-5	.	TRBD2	TRBJ2-3	TGTGCCAGCAGTTACTACGGGGGGGGCACAGATACGCAGTATTTT	CASSYYGGGTDTQYF
TRBV20-1	.	.	TRBJ2-5	TGCAGTGCTAGATCGACAGGAAGCGAGACCCAGTACTTC	CSARSTGSETQYF
TRBV6-5	few	.	TRBJ1-6	TGTGCCAGCAGTTACAGCCCGGAACCCCGTAGCTCGTTCCCACCCCTCCACTTT	CASSYSPEPRSSFPPLHF
TRBV28	.	.	TRBJ1-4	TGTGCCAGCAGTCGCACCGAAAAACTGTTTTTT	CASSRTEKLFF
TRBV10-2	.	.	TRBJ1-5	TGCGCCAGCAGTTCTTCCGGGAAAGATCAGCCCCAGCATTTT	CASSSSGKDQPQHF
TRBV6-2/TRBV6-3	.	.	TRBJ2-6	TGTGCCAGCAGCGTCCCCCCTCCTGGGGCCAACGTCCTGACTTTC	CASSVPPPGANVLTF
TRBV7-2	.	.	TRBJ2-3	TGTGCCAGCAGCTTAGCGGGGCATAACACAGATACGCAGTATTTT	CASSLAGHNTDTQYF
TRBV7-2	few	TRBD2	TRBJ2-7	TGTGCCAGCAGCTTAGGACGGGGGGGCAGGATCATTGTCGAGCAGTACTTC	CASSLGRGGRIIVEQYF
TRBV7-8	few	.	TRBJ1-5	TGTGCCAGCAGCGTGACCGGGACAAGGAATCAGCCCCAGCATTTT	CASSVTGTRNQPQHF
TRBV4-1	.	.	TRBJ2-2	TGCGCCAGCAGCCAAGAGGGACTGAACACCGGGGAGCTGTTTTTT	CASSQEGLNTGELFF
TRBV11-2	few	TRBD1	TRBJ1-1	TGTGCCAGCAGCCAAAGACAGGGTATAAGCACTGAAGCTTTCTTT	CASSQRQGISTEAFF
TRBV7-2	few	.	TRBJ2-4	TGTGCCAGCAGCCCGATACATGCCAAAAACATTCAGTACTTC	CASSPIHAKNIQYF